Presented here are 12 T cell receptor beta chains from one specimen sequenced in a study of blood T cell repertoires in COVID-19. Assay: immunoSEQ multiplex PCR; the TCRdb copy retains only in-frame clones and omits some. The table lists 140,000 to 150,000 clones, roughly 84% of them singletons. Sequenced: PBMCs or T cells enriched from blood (not recorded which). The receptors shown here come from a woman between 50 and 59 years old who had been exposed to COVID-19.

The chain has TRBV29-1 and TRBJ2-2; tentatively, D is TRBD1 (5 bases). The germline V and J ends were trimmed by 2 bases and 4 bases, with 5 bases remaining between them. The CDR3 runs 12 residues. Germline V lookup: CDR1 SQVTM, CDR2 ANQGSEA. CDR3 nucleotide sequence: TGCAGCGTTGAAAGGGGCACCGGGGAGCTGTTTTTT. This gives the protein CSVERGTGELFF.

CDR3 in amino acids: CASSPSGNQYF. DNA for the CDR3: TGTGCCAGCAGTCCTAGCGGTAATCAGTATTTT. The chain couples TRBV14 to TRBJ2-3; the match to TRBD2 covers 7 bases. Germline assignment: CDR1 SGHDN and CDR2 FVKESK. The J segment lost 12 bases and the V segment lost 6 bases, leaving 6 bases of the junction unmatched. This CDR3 region has 11 residues.

The gene calls are TRBV19 and TRBJ2-1; possible D gene TRBD2, 5 bases. The CDR3 is made up of 14 amino acids. Germline CDR1 and CDR2: LNHDA and SQIVND (reference sequence). The V end lost 8 bases, the J end lost 1 base, and 12 bases lay between the germline ends. The CDR3 loop reads CASQRRVSYNEQFF. For the CDR3, the DNA is TGTGCCAGTCAGCGGCGGGTGTCCTACAATGAGCAGTTCTTC. The full variable domain, its missing parts supplied by reference TRBV19 and TRBJ2-1, is DGGITQSPKYLFRKEGQNVTLSCEQNLNHDAMYWYRQDPGQGLRLIYYSQIVNDFQKGDIAEGYSVSREKKESFPLTVTSAQKNPTAFYLCASQRRVSYNEQFFGPGTRLTVL.

This chain links TRBV7-9 with TRBJ1-6, with D uncertain. Trimming cost V 5 bases and J 8 bases, with 4 bases left between them. CDR1 is SEHNR and CDR2 is FQNEAQ in the germline V gene (reference sequence). CDR3 length equals 11 residues. CDR3 in DNA: TGTGCCAGCAGCCGTGATTCACCCCTCCACTTT. Translated, it gives CASSRDSPLHF.

A single count supports this clone. The chain employs TRBV4-3 and TRBJ2-1; TRBD2 is a possible D gene (5 bases). V shed 0 bases and J shed 1 base, with 10 bases lying between them. The CDR3 spans 16 residues. Germline CDR1 and CDR2: LGHNA and YSLEER. The CDR3 coding sequence is TGCGCCAGCAGCCAAGAAGGGCTAGCATCCTACAATGAGCAGTTCTTC. Translation gives CASSQEGLASYNEQFF.

This sequence joins TRBV19 and TRBJ1-3; D remains ambiguous. V lost 4 bases and J lost 2, with 9 bases in between. The germline V gene encodes CDR1 LNHDA and CDR2 SQIVND (reference sequence). The CDR3 totals 14 residues. In nucleotides, the CDR3 is TGTGCCAGTAGTAATACTGTGCCTGGAAACACCATATATTTT. It codes for CASSNTVPGNTIYF.

This chain connects TRBV4-2 to TRBJ2-3; 10 bases fit TRBD2. Trimming cost V 4 bases and J 3 bases; bases outside gene matches: 7. Looked up from germline, CDR1 is LGHNA and CDR2 is YNFKEQ. The length of the CDR3 is 16 residues. In DNA form, the CDR3 reads TGTGCCAGCAGCCCCCTGGCTAGCGGGGGAACAGATACGCAGTATTTT. Its protein product is CASSPLASGGTDTQYF.

The chain joins TRBV7-8 to TRBJ2-2; D unclear. V lost 1 base to trimming and J lost 2 bases, with 5 bases between them. Germline CDR1 is SGHVS and CDR2 is FQNEAQ. The CDR3 covers 14 residues. CDR3 DNA: TGTGCCAGCAGCTTAGGAGGAAACACCGGGGAGCTGTTTTTT. This gives the protein CASSLGGNTGELFF.

This chain links TRBV5-1 with TRBJ2-7, with TRBD2 as a possible D gene (5 bases). V lost 2 bases and J lost 2, with 8 bases in between. This CDR3 is 13 amino acids long. Germline V gene lookup returns CDR1 SGHRS and CDR2 YFSETQ. CDR3 region: CASSFDGTYEQYF. In nucleotides, the CDR3 is TGCGCCAGCAGCTTCGACGGGACCTACGAGCAGTACTTC. Combining the CDR3 with reference TRBV5-1 and TRBJ2-7 gives the whole variable domain KAGVTQTPRYLIKTRGQQVTLSCSPISGHRSVSWYQQTPGQGLQFLFEYFSETQRNKGNFPGRFSGRQFSNSRSEMNVSTLELGDSALYLCASSFDGTYEQYFGPGTRLTVT.

V is TRBV29-1 and J is TRBJ2-7, with D possibly being TRBD1 (6 bases). The CDR3 is 13 amino acids. The V gene's germline CDR1 is SQVTM and CDR2 ANQGSEA. The V end lost 0 bases, the J end lost 3 bases, and 9 bases lay between the germline ends. DNA of the CDR3: TGCAGCGTTGAAGAGGACAGAGGCTACGAGCAGTACTTC. This translates into CSVEEDRGYEQYF.

The rearrangement uses TRBV7-9 and TRBJ1-1; 8 bases agree with TRBD1. V shed 3 bases and J 1 base; nucleotides not matched to a gene: 10. Germline-derived CDR1 and CDR2 are SEHNR and FQNEAQ (reference sequence). This CDR3 is built from 17 residues. The CDR3 coding sequence is TGTGCCAGCAGCTTGGTCAGGGGGCTGCTATCGAACACTGAAGCTTTCTTT. It yields the protein CASSLVRGLLSNTEAFF.

CDR3 amino acids: CASGGAEGQFF. The CDR3 DNA reads as TGCGCCAGCGGAGGGGCGGAGGGGCAGTTCTTC. The gene calls are TRBV10-1 and TRBJ2-1; TRBD2 might be the D (6 bases). This CDR3 is 11 amino acids long. Deletions cut 8 bases from V and 12 bases from J, with 14 bases between. The germline V gene has CDR1 WNHNN and CDR2 SYGVQD (reference sequence).